This T cell receptor beta chain was identified during a study of long-term antiretroviral therapy in people with HIV. In the study overall: About a decade before 2015, the earliest samples were taken when ART was typically delayed. Whole-study results and caveats: Compared with controls, HIV repertoires showed narrower CDR3 length ranges.

With survey level as its setting, the immunoSEQ assay was v3.0. Sequencing set out to capture roughly 40,000-50,000 T-cell genomes per sample. Clones were sequenced by immunoSEQ multiplex PCR, and TCRdb holds only the in-frame ones, with some missing. The data show over 40,000 clones, with about 95% seen just once and around 2% held by the top ten. As for this clone: What it binds is unknown.

Trimming left V 6 bases short and J 9 bases short, with 6 bases between. In germline, CDR1 is SNHLY, CDR2 FYNNEI. The CDR3 sequence is 10 residues long. The chain uses TRBV2 and TRBJ1-3; D unclear. The source is a man between 25 and 39 years old with HIV. Sequenced material: unsorted PBMCs, taken 9.2 years after starting antiretroviral therapy. The CDR3 region has the DNA TGTGCCAGCAGCCTGGGCACCATATATTTT. The encoded protein is CASSLGTIYF.